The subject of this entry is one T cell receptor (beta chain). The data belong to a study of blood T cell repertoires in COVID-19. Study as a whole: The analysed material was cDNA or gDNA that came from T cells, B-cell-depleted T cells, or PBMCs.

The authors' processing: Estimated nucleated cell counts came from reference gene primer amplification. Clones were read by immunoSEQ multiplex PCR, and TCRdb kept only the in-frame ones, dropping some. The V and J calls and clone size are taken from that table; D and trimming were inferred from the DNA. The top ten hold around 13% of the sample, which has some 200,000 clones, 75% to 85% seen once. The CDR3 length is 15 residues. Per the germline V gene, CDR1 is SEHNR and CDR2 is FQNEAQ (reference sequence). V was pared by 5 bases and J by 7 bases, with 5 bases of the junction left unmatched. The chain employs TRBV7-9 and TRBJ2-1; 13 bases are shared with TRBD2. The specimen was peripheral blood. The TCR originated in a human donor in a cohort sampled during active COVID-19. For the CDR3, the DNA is TGTGCCAGCAGCATCACTAGCGGGGGGGTGAATGAGCAGTTCTTC. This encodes CASSITSGGVNEQFF.